This T cell receptor beta chain was sequenced during a study of blood T cell repertoires in COVID-19. Looking at the study overall: Sites in the United States, Italy and Spain provided acute and convalescent COVID-19 samples. In each case, the material was cDNA or gDNA derived from T cells, B-cell-depleted T cells, or PBMCs.

Original methodology: Using reference gene primer amplification, nucleated cell counts were estimated. Repertoires were generated with immunoSEQ multiplex PCR, while TCRdb's copy carries only in-frame clones and drops some. That table furnishes V, J and clone size, whereas the DNA furnished D and trimming. Here the sample spans approximately 150,000 clones, around 90% being singletons. Trimming took 2 bases from V and 0 from J, leaving 11 bases between them. The CDR3 runs to 16 residues. CDR1 is SGHTA and CDR2 is FQGNSA in the germline V gene. This receptor was identified in a woman aged 45-65 years with acute or convalescent COVID-19. Sequenced: peripheral blood. The V and J genes are TRBV7-2 and TRBJ1-3; D not certain. The CDR3 loop is CASSLISRGSGNTIYF. CDR3 nucleotides: TGTGCCAGCAGCTTAATTTCCCGCGGCTCTGGAAACACCATATATTTT.